Below are 15 T cell receptor beta chains sequenced from a single sample in a study of cytomegalovirus exposure and HLA in healthy donors. The PCR ran on 60 Vbeta and 13 Jbeta primers. TCRdb keeps only in-frame clones here, not all; method: immunoSEQ multiplex PCR. Of 150,000 to 180,000 clones detected, about 84% appear once; the ten largest clones hold over 5%. What was sequenced was PBMCs. These receptors were obtained from a woman aged 40 to 50 in good health and CMV-seropositive.

The V gene is TRBV5-6, the J gene TRBJ2-3, with 9 positions matching TRBD2. Germline loops: CDR1 SGHDT, CDR2 YYEEEE. V was clipped by 6 bases and J by 0 bases; unmatched bases: 8. CDR3 length: 16 residues. CDR3 bases: TGTGCCAGCAATAGACTAGCGGAGGCCAGCACAGATACGCAGTATTTT. Amino acids: CASNRLAEASTDTQYF. Full variable domain (remainder filled in from reference TRBV5-6 and TRBJ2-3): DAGVTQSPTHLIKTRGQQVTLRCSPKSGHDTVSWYQQALGQGPQFIFQYYEEEERQRGNFPDRFSGHQFPNYSSELNVNALLLGDSALYLCASNRLAEASTDTQYFGPGTRLTVL.

The chain joins TRBV11-2 to TRBJ2-1, with TRBD1 matching 7 bases. Germline V gene data show CDR1 as SGHAT and CDR2 as FQNNGV. The V and J ends lost 5 bases and 4 bases, in that order; junction bases with no gene match: 11. The CDR3 loop spans 16 amino acids. This CDR3 reads CASSGDTGAPYNEQFF. In nucleotides, the CDR3 is TGTGCCAGCAGCGGCGATACAGGGGCACCTTACAATGAGCAGTTCTTC.

The chain has TRBV6-6 and TRBJ1-1; D call uncertain. This CDR3 contains 12 residues. Trimming took 0 bases from V and 11 from J, leaving 10 bases between them. Per germline, CDR1 MNHNY and CDR2 SVGAGI (reference sequence). CDR3 sequence (DNA): TGTGCCAGCAGTTACTCGGGTTTGGAGGCTTTCTTT. As protein: CASSYSGLEAFF.

This sequence joins TRBV5-6 and TRBJ1-6; 7 bases map to TRBD1. There are 14 residues in the CDR3. Germline V gene sequence: CDR1 SGHDT, CDR2 YYEEEE. With 2 bases clipped from V and 6 bases from J, the junction kept 2 bases outside the gene matches. The CDR3 bases are TGTGCCAGCAGCTTATACAGGGGTAATTCACCCCTCCACTTT. Its protein is CASSLYRGNSPLHF. The whole variable domain, filled in from reference TRBV5-6 and TRBJ1-6, reads DAGVTQSPTHLIKTRGQQVTLRCSPKSGHDTVSWYQQALGQGPQFIFQYYEEEERQRGNFPDRFSGHQFPNYSSELNVNALLLGDSALYLCASSLYRGNSPLHFGNGTRLTVT.

The chain has TRBV7-9 and TRBJ1-5; D may be TRBD1 (6 bases). The germline V and J ends were trimmed by 1 base and 0 bases, with 13 bases remaining between them. Germline CDR1 reads SEHNR; CDR2 reads FQNEAQ (reference sequence). The length of the CDR3 is 17 residues. DNA for the CDR3: TGTGCCAGCAGCTTAGGGGAAACAGGGAATAGCAATCAGCCCCAGCATTTT. Protein sequence: CASSLGETGNSNQPQHF.

Here the CDR3 reads CASSSTTGFNYGYTF. The CDR3 DNA reads as TGTGCCAGCAGTTCCACGACAGGATTTAACTATGGCTACACCTTC. The chain recombines TRBV6-6 with TRBJ1-2; a weak D match, TRBD1 (6 bases). V lost 4 bases, J lost 1 base, and 13 bases lay in between. The germline V gene has CDR1 MNHNY and CDR2 SVGAGI (reference sequence). The CDR3 runs to 15 residues.

The chain combines TRBV19 with TRBJ1-1, with TRBD1 as a possible D gene (5 bases). V was trimmed by 10 bases and J by 3 bases, leaving 21 bases between them. Germline CDR1 and CDR2: LNHDA and SQIVND (reference sequence). The CDR3 consists of 15 residues. DNA for the CDR3: TGTGCCATCCCCCTGGGGCCTTTTATTCACACTGAAGCTTTCTTT. Its protein is CAIPLGPFIHTEAFF.

The chain links TRBV6-1 to TRBJ1-2; 7 nucleotides line up with TRBD1. J gave up 7 bases and V 2 bases, and 13 bases lay outside the gene matches. The CDR3 contains 16 residues. Germline V CDR1 and CDR2: MNHNS, SASEGT. The chain's CDR3 is CASSETGAQRTGGYTF. In DNA, the CDR3 is TGTGCCAGCAGTGAAACGGGGGCGCAGAGGACAGGTGGCTACACCTTC.

V usage is TRBV7-2 and J usage is TRBJ1-1; D remains unclear. The CDR3 length is 12 residues. Germline CDR1 SGHTA, CDR2 FQGNSA. V dropped 5 bases and J dropped 7 bases, with 11 bases sitting between them. The CDR3 sequence: CASSPRTYEAFF. The DNA of the CDR3 is TGTGCCAGCAGCCCACGTACTTATGAAGCTTTCTTT. The full variable domain, in which reference TRBV7-2 and TRBJ1-1 provide the parts outside the CDR3, is GAGVSQSPSNKVTEKGKDVELRCDPISGHTALYWYRQSLGQGLEFLIYFQGNSAPDKSGLPSDRFSAERTGGSVSTLTIQRTQQEDSAVYLCASSPRTYEAFFGQGTRLTVV.

This clone was seen only a few times. The J gene is TRBJ2-2, the V gene TRBV15, with D unresolved. CDR1 LNHNV and CDR2 YYDKDF come from the germline V gene (reference sequence). The CDR3 has 14 amino acids. Trimming removed 0 bases at V and 5 bases at J, with 7 bases between. The CDR3 region is CATSRDRKTGELFF. The DNA of the CDR3 is TGTGCCACCAGCAGAGATCGTAAAACCGGGGAGCTGTTTTTT.

The rearrangement uses TRBV2 and TRBJ1-2; TRBD1 agrees at 11 bases. Germline V gives CDR1 SNHLY, CDR2 FYNNEI. Unmatched junction bases numbered 6, after V lost 6 bases and J lost 0 bases. The CDR3 is made up of 16 amino acids. Written as DNA, the CDR3 is TGTGCCAGCAGCGGACAGGGGGCGCTCCCTAACTATGGCTACACCTTC. This gives the protein CASSGQGALPNYGYTF.

CDR3 nucleotide sequence: TGTGCCACCAGCAGATTTCAGGAAGGGACCCAGTACTTC. Translating it yields CATSRFQEGTQYF. This chain links TRBV15 with TRBJ2-5; D gene unclear. Trimming shortened V by 2 bases and J by 7 bases, and 11 bases separated the two germline ends. This CDR3 spans 13 amino acids. Germline V gene data show CDR1 as LNHNV and CDR2 as YYDKDF (reference sequence).

The V call is TRBV7-9, the J call TRBJ2-1; TRBD2 aligns across 11 bases. From germline, CDR1 is SEHNR and CDR2 FQNEAQ (reference sequence). V was pared by 5 bases and J by 3 bases, with 12 bases of the junction left unmatched. The CDR3 runs to 18 residues. The CDR3 nucleotides are TGTGCCAGCAGCATCGTAATTACAGGGACTAGCGGCTACAATGAGCAGTTCTTC. Translation: CASSIVITGTSGYNEQFF.

V gene TRBV5-1 combines with J gene TRBJ2-7; perhaps TRBD2 as D (7 bases). Trimming left V 2 bases short and J 5 bases short, with 17 bases between. This CDR3 region has 15 residues. The V gene's germline CDR1 is SGHRS and CDR2 YFSETQ. The CDR3 is CASSFGGGSRNEQYF. In nucleotides, the CDR3 is TGCGCCAGCAGCTTCGGGGGCGGGAGTAGAAACGAGCAGTACTTC.

A few counts support this clone. The same CDR3 arises from other DNA sequences in this sample as well. The V gene is TRBV18, the J gene TRBJ1-1; the D gene is possibly TRBD1 (6 bases). CDR3 length: 13 amino acids. V was pared by 3 bases and J by 1 base, with 6 bases between. Germline V gives CDR1 KGHSH, CDR2 LQKENI. The CDR3 region is CASSPGQNTEAFF. The DNA of the CDR3 is TGTGCCAGCTCACCGGGACAGAACACTGAAGCTTTCTTT. Combining the CDR3 with reference TRBV18 and TRBJ1-1 gives the whole variable domain NAGVMQNPRHLVRRRGQEARLRCSPMKGHSHVYWYRQLPEEGLKFMVYLQKENIIDESGMPKERFSAEFPKEGPSILRIQQVVRGDSAAYFCASSPGQNTEAFFGQGTRLTVV.